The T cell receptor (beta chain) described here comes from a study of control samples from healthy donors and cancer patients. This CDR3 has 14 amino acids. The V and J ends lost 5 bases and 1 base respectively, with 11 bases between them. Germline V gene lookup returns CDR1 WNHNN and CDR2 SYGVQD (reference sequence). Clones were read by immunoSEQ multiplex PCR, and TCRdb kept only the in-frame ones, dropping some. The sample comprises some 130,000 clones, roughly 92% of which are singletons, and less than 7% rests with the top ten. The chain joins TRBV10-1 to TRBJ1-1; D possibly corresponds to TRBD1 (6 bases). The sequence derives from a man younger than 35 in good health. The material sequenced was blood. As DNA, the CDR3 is TGCGCCAGCAGTATGACAGGCAAGAACACTGAAGCTTTCTTT. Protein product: CASSMTGKNTEAFF.